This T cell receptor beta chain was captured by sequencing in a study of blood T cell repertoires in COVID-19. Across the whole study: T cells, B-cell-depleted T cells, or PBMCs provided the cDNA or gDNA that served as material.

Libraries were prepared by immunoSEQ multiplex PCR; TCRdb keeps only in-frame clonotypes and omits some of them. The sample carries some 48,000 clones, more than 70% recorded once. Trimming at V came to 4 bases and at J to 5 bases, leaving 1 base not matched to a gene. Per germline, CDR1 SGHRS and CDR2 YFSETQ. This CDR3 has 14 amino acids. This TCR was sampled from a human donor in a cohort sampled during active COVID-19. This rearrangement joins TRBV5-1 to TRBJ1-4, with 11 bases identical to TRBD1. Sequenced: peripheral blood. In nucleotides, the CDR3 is TGCGCCAGCAGCCGGGACAGGGGGAATGAAAAACTGTTTTTT. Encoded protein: CASSRDRGNEKLFF.